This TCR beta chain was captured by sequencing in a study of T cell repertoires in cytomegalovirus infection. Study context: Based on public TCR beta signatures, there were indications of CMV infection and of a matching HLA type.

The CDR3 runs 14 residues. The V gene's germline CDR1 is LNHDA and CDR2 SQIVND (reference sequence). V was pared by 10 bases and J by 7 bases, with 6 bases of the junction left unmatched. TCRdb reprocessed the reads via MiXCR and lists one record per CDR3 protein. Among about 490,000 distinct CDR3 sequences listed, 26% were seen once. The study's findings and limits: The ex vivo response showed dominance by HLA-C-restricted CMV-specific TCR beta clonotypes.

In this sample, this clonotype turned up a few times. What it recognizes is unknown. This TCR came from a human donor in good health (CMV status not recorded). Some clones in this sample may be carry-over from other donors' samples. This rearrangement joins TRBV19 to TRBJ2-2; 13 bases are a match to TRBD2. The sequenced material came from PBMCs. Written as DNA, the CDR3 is TGTGCCACCCAAGGACTAGCGGGAGACGGGGAGCTGTTTTTT. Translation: CATQGLAGDGELFF.